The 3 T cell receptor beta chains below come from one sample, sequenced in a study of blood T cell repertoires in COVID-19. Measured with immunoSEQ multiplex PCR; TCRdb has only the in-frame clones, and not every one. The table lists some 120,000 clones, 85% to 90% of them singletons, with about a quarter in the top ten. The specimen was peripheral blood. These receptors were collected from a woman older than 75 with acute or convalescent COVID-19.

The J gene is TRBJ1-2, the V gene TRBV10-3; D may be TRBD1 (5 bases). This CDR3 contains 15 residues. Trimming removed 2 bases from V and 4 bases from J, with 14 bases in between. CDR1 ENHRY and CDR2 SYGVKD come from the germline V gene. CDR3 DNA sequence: TGTGCCATCAGTGAGCGTACAGGCCGACCCTATGGCTACACCTTC. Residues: CAISERTGRPYGYTF.

Written as DNA, the CDR3 is TGTGCCAGCAGTTCCCGGGCCCCCCGGGGGTCACCCCTCCACTTT. It encodes CASSSRAPRGSPLHF. V and J are TRBV28 and TRBJ1-6; maybe TRBD1 (5 bases). Trimming cost V 4 bases and J 10 bases, with 17 bases left between them. Germline values: CDR1 MDHEN, CDR2 SYDVKM. The CDR3 loop spans 15 amino acids.

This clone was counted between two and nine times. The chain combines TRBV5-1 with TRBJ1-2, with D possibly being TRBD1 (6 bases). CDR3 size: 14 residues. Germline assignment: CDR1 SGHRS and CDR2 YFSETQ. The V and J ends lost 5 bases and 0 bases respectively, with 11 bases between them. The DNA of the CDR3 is TGCGCCAGCAGACCACAGGGATCTAACTATGGCTACACCTTC. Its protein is CASRPQGSNYGYTF.